The 15 T cell receptor beta chains below were found in one sample sequenced in a study of T-cell reconstitution after alpha-beta-depleted transplantation in children. During its preparation, the TCRbeta library received unique molecular identifiers. TCRdb processed the PCR reads anew with MiXCR; each CDR3 protein has one entry. The sample includes some 390,000 distinct CDR3 sequences, about a fifth of them seen just once. The source material was PBMCs from the stem cell graft donor, sampled from the stem cell graft. These receptors were collected from a human donor who donated a stem cell graft to a child with acute myeloid leukemia.

Only a few counts were recorded for this clonotype. This rearrangement joins TRBV20-1 to TRBJ2-1; no firm D call. CDR3 size: 14 residues. The germline gives CDR1 DFQATT, CDR2 SNEGSKA (reference sequence). The V end lost 0 bases, the J end lost 0 bases, and 6 bases lay between the germline ends. The CDR3 region has the DNA TGCAGTGCTAGAGATCAAGACTCCTACAATGAGCAGTTCTTC. It specifies CSARDQDSYNEQFF.

The rearrangement links TRBV11-2 to TRBJ2-7; the D is unclear. This CDR3 is 18 amino acids long. V was cut by 5 bases and J by 0 bases, with 23 bases left in between. Germline CDR1 is SGHAT and CDR2 is FQNNGV. The CDR3 protein is CASSRRAFRTSSSYEQYF. CDR3 DNA: TGTGCCAGCAGCCGTAGAGCGTTTCGGACGTCAAGCTCCTACGAGCAGTACTTC.

This clonotype was counted many times. V and J are TRBV25-1 and TRBJ2-7; 7 nucleotides line up with TRBD1. The CDR3 has 15 residues. The V gene's germline CDR1 is MGHDK and CDR2 SYGVNS. V lost 4 bases and J lost 4; bases outside the gene matches: 10. CDR3 region: CASSGPGTEEYEQYF. The CDR3, as DNA: TGTGCCAGCAGTGGCCCCGGGACAGAAGAATACGAGCAGTACTTC.

This clonotype was detected a few times. The chain combines TRBV5-1 with TRBJ2-7; TRBD1 aligns across 8 bases. Germline CDR1 is SGHRS and CDR2 is YFSETQ. The trim removed 0 bases at V and 8 bases at J, leaving 7 bases unmatched. The CDR3 has 14 residues. CDR3 sequence: CASSLGDTGGKQYF. The DNA for the CDR3 is TGCGCCAGCAGCTTGGGGGATACAGGGGGGAAGCAGTACTTC.

This clonotype was seen once. The V call is TRBV4-1, the J call TRBJ2-7; D perhaps matches TRBD2 (5 bases). V shed 0 bases and J shed 0 bases, with 15 bases lying between them. This CDR3 spans 17 amino acids. The germline gives CDR1 MGHRA, CDR2 YSYEKL. The CDR3 coding sequence is TGCGCCAGCAGCCAAGACGGCTCCAGCGGACGCTCCTACGAGCAGTACTTC. It yields the protein CASSQDGSSGRSYEQYF.

This clonotype was observed a few times. The V and J genes are TRBV7-4 and TRBJ2-1; D may be TRBD2 (6 bases). Germline V gene sequence: CDR1 SGHVT, CDR2 SQSDAQ. Trimming left V 5 bases short and J 5 bases short, with 25 bases between. The CDR3 spans 18 residues. CDR3 sequence reads: CASSTGRRATHGDNEQFF. CDR3 DNA sequence: TGTGCCAGCAGCACGGGACGGAGGGCCACCCACGGGGACAATGAGCAGTTCTTC. The entire variable domain, with the rest obtained from reference TRBV7-4 and TRBJ2-1, is as follows: GAGVSQSPRYKVAKRGRDVALRCDSISGHVTLYWYRQTLGQGSEVLTYSQSDAQRDKSGRPSGRFSAERPERSVSTLKIQRTEQGDSAVYLCASSTGRRATHGDNEQFFGPGTRLTVL.

Comment on this clonotype: It is likely a read error, because the conserved phenylalanine at the end of the CDR3 is missing. This chain connects TRBV6-6 to TRBJ1-4; D not resolved. The V gene lost 6 bases and the J gene lost 8 bases, with 10 bases spanning the gap. CDR1 MNHNY and CDR2 SVGAGI come from the germline V gene (reference sequence). The CDR3 covers 12 residues. The CDR3 DNA is TGTGCCAGCAGACCCCCGGGGGAAAAACTGTTTTGT. Protein: CASRPPGEKLFC.

This clonotype was detected ten times or more. The V and J genes are TRBV15 and TRBJ2-7, with TRBD1 as a possible D gene (6 bases). V lost 1 base and J 6 bases, leaving 13 bases between the germline ends. CDR3 length: 14 residues. Germline loops: CDR1 LNHNV, CDR2 YYDKDF (reference sequence). In DNA, the CDR3 is TGTGCCACCAGCAGAGGACAGGTTATAGGCGAGCAGTACTTC. Protein: CATSRGQVIGEQYF.

In its sample, this clonotype was seen a few times. V usage is TRBV7-9 and J usage is TRBJ2-3; no clear D. There are 11 residues in the CDR3. The germline V gene has CDR1 SEHNR and CDR2 FQNEAQ (reference sequence). Here the CDR3 reads CVATDTDTQYF. Written as DNA, the CDR3 is TGTGTGGCGACTGACACAGATACGCAGTATTTT.

The V gene is TRBV7-9, the J gene TRBJ2-7, with 9 bases aligning to TRBD2. The CDR3 spans 15 residues. The V segment lost 6 bases and the J segment 1 base; nucleotides outside the gene matches: 7. The germline CDR1 and CDR2 sequences are SEHNR and FQNEAQ (reference sequence). For the CDR3, the DNA is TGTGCCAGCAGTCGACTAGCGGAGCTGTCCTACGAGCAGTACTTC. Translating it yields CASSRLAELSYEQYF.

The chain has TRBV4-1 and TRBJ1-6; 7 bases are shared with TRBD1. The ends lost 3 bases at V and 3 bases at J; junction bases unmatched: 2. Per the germline V gene, CDR1 is MGHRA and CDR2 is YSYEKL. The CDR3 has 15 amino acids. CDR3 nucleotides: TGCGCCAGCAGCCAGGGGGACAGCTATAATTCACCCCTCCACTTT. It translates to CASSQGDSYNSPLHF.

This chain links TRBV12-3 or TRBV12-4 with TRBJ2-1, with 9 positions matching TRBD2. This CDR3 region has 16 residues. V was clipped by 5 bases and J by 3 bases; unmatched bases: 8. CDR3: CASSGGIAGVYNEQFF. CDR3 nucleotides: TGTGCCAGCAGTGGGGGGATAGCGGGAGTCTACAATGAGCAGTTCTTC.

The genes are TRBV3-1 and TRBJ2-5, with 10 bases matching TRBD2. Trimming removed 0 bases from V and 1 base from J; junction bases left unmatched: 8. Per the germline V gene, CDR1 is LGHDT and CDR2 is YNNKEL (reference sequence). The CDR3 is 18 residues long. CDR3 nucleotides: TGTGCCAGCAGCCAAGATTGGGATACTAGCGGGACCCAAGAGACCCAGTACTTC. Amino acid sequence: CASSQDWDTSGTQETQYF.

This clonotype was seen ten or more times. The rearrangement joins TRBV29-1 to TRBJ2-2; the D gene is possibly TRBD1 (6 bases). The CDR3 has 13 amino acids. V was cut by 4 bases and J by 0 bases, with 6 bases left in between. Germline CDR1 reads SQVTM; CDR2 reads ANQGSEA. In nucleotides, the CDR3 is TGCAGCGTTGGACAGGCGAACACCGGGGAGCTGTTTTTT. Protein: CSVGQANTGELFF.

This clonotype has a handful of counts. V gene TRBV20-1 combines with J gene TRBJ2-1; 8 bases match TRBD2. Germline V gene data show CDR1 as DFQATT and CDR2 as SNEGSKA (reference sequence). With 6 bases clipped from V and 3 bases from J, the junction kept 4 bases outside the gene matches. The CDR3 is 13 residues long. CDR3 sequence (DNA): TGCAGTGCCGGGACTAGGTACTACAATGAGCAGTTCTTC. It specifies CSAGTRYYNEQFF.